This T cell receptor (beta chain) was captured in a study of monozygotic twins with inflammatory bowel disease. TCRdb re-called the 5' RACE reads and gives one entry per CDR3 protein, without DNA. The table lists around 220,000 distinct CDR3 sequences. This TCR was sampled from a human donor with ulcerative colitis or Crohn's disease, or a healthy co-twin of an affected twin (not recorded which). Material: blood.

CDR3 loop: CASSRGQEKGQPQHF. The genes are TRBV27 and TRBJ1-5; the D call from TCRdb, TRBD1, cannot be confirmed without DNA. CDR1 MNHEY and CDR2 SMNVEV come from the germline V gene (reference sequence). The length of the CDR3 is 15 residues.